The rows below give T cell receptor beta chains drawn from one sample of a study of tumor-infiltrating lymphocytes in primary liver carcinoma. TCRdb analysed the multiplex PCR reads with MiXCR anew, one entry per CDR3 protein. The sample consists of around 78,000 distinct CDR3 sequences, 70% to 80% of them appearing once. The material sequenced was liver tumor tissue from sampling region 4. These receptors all come from a woman aged 55-69 years with primary liver carcinoma and hepatitis B virus infection. Both conserved end residues are part of each CDR3. Fields, in order: clone size, V gene, D gene, J gene, CDR3 DNA, CDR3 protein. The D gene is left open where the match is weak. Where a row states a size, it is once, few, many or the class of an expanded clone; other rows omit it.

many	TRBV6-5	.	TRBJ1-1	TGTGCCAGCACCGGGGTAGGAACTGAAGCTTTCTTT	CASTGVGTEAFF
.	TRBV29-1	TRBD2	TRBJ2-1	TGTAGCGTTGAGGGGACTAGCGGGAGGGCCATTAGTGAGCAGTTCTTC	CSVEGTSGRAISEQFF
many	TRBV6-5	.	TRBJ1-1	TGTGCCAGCAGCCCCGGCGGGAGGGGCATGAACACTGAAGCTTTCTTT	CASSPGGRGMNTEAFF
many	TRBV6-6	TRBD2	TRBJ2-1	TGTGCCACACGTCCTCCGGGGGGGGGTGAGCAGTTCTTC	CATRPPGGGEQFF
many	TRBV28	TRBD2	TRBJ2-7	TGTGCCAGCTCTTGGACTAGCGGACCCATCCACGAGCAGTACTTC	CASSWTSGPIHEQYF
many	TRBV28	TRBD1	TRBJ2-1	TGTGCCAGCGGGGACAGATCCTACAATGAGCAGTTCTTC	CASGDRSYNEQFF
many	TRBV7-8	.	TRBJ1-6	TGTGCCAGCAGCTTAGCGGTTGTCACGACTGGCTCACCCCTCCACTTT	CASSLAVVTTGSPLHF
large	TRBV11-3	TRBD2	TRBJ2-1	TGTGCCAGCAGCTTAGGCGGGAGCACTAATGAGCAGTTCTTC	CASSLGGSTNEQFF
.	TRBV6-6	.	TRBJ2-3	TGTGCCAGCAGTTACTCGAGTGAGGCCAGCACTGATACGCAGTATTTT	CASSYSSEASTDTQYF
.	TRBV11-1	.	TRBJ2-2	TGTGCCAGCAGACCGAGCCTTGGCACCGGGGAACGGTTTTTT	CASRPSLGTGERFF
.	TRBV29-1	.	TRBJ2-1	TGCGGCTCCTACTACAATGAGCAGTCCTTC	CGSYYNEQSF
medium-sized	TRBV12-3/TRBV12-4	.	TRBJ2-5	TGTGCCAGCGGGAAGCTAGCGCAAGAGACCCAGTACTTC	CASGKLAQETQYF
many	TRBV7-9	TRBD1	TRBJ2-3	TGTGCCAGCAGCTTGGGACAGGGTCCCACAGATACGCAGTATTTT	CASSLGQGPTDTQYF
.	TRBV7-8	.	TRBJ2-5	TGTGCCAGCACCTTAGAGGGTAAGGGAGGTGAGACCCAGTACTTC	CASTLEGKGGETQYF
medium-sized	TRBV28	.	TRBJ1-5	TGTGCCAGCAGAAGGGGACGTAGCAATCAGCCCCAGCATTTT	CASRRGRSNQPQHF
.	TRBV6-5	.	TRBJ2-6	TGTGCCAGCAGCCGGGTCTCCCCTTTAGGTGGGGCCAACATCCTGACTTTC	CASSRVSPLGGANILTF
.	TRBV12-3/TRBV12-4	TRBD1	TRBJ2-7	TGTGCCAGCAATTTTTCCCTGACAGGGGCTTTGCAGTACTTC	CASNFSLTGALQYF
.	TRBV12-3/TRBV12-4	.	TRBJ1-6	TGTGCCAGCGGATTAGGGAGGCAATCACCCCTCCACTTT	CASGLGRQSPLHF
.	TRBV4-2	.	TRBJ2-6	TGTGCCAGCAGCCGGGCGCTAAATTCTGGGGCCAACCTCCTGACTTTC	CASSRALNSGANLLTF
medium-sized	TRBV6-5	TRBD1	TRBJ2-7	TGTGCCAGCAGAACAGGGGCCGCATACGAGCAGTACTTC	CASRTGAAYEQYF
many	TRBV19	TRBD1	TRBJ1-1	TGTGCCAGTAGTTCGGGACAGGCTTTGAACACTGAAGCTTTCTTT	CASSSGQALNTEAFF
many	TRBV29-1	TRBD2	TRBJ2-2	TGCAGCGTTGGACTAGCGTTAAACACCGGGGAGCTGTTTTTT	CSVGLALNTGELFF
few	TRBV5-4	TRBD1	TRBJ2-7	TGTGTTAGCAGCACCGGGACAGTCCCTTACGAGCAGTACTTC	CVSSTGTVPYEQYF
once	TRBV12-3/TRBV12-4	.	TRBJ1-5	TGTGCCAGCAACGTCGGAGGGCAGCAGCCGCAGCATTTT	CASNVGGQQPQHF
.	TRBV11-2	TRBD1	TRBJ1-3	TGCGCCAGCAGCTCACGCCCGGACAGGGGAGCATACTCTGGAAACACCATATGTTTT	CASSSRPDRGAYSGNTICF
.	TRBV6-5	.	TRBJ1-1	TGTGACAGCAGTCTGAACAGGGTGAACACTGAAACTTTCTTT	CDSSLNRVNTETFF
many	TRBV5-1	.	TRBJ1-6	TGCGCCAGCAGCCGATGGACCAGGGATAATTCACCCCTCCACTTT	CASSRWTRDNSPLHF